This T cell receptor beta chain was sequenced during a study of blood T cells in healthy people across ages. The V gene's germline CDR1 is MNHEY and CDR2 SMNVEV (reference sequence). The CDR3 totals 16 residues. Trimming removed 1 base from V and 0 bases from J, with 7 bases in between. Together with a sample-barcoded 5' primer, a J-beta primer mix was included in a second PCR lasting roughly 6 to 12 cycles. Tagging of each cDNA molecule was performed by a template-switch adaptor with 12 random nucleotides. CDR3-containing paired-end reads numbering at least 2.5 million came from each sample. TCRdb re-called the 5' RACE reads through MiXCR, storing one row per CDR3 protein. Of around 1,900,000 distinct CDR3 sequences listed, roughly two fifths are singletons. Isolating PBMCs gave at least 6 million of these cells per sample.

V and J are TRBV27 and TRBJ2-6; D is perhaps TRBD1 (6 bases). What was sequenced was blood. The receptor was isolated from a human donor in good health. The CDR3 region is CASSLWTASGANVLTF. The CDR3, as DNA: TGTGCCAGCAGTTTATGGACAGCCTCTGGGGCCAACGTCCTGACTTTC.